The 15 T cell receptor beta chains below were found in one sample sequenced in a study of blood T cell repertoires in COVID-19. The assay was immunoSEQ multiplex PCR, and TCRdb's table has in-frame clones only and misses some. Here the sample spans just over 650,000 clones, approximately 90% being singletons. The specimen was peripheral blood. Receptor source: a young woman with acute or convalescent COVID-19.

The chain employs TRBV25-1 and TRBJ1-5; 12 positions match TRBD1. With 7 bases clipped from V and 4 bases from J, the junction kept 14 bases outside the gene matches. This CDR3 comprises 18 residues. CDR1 and CDR2 (germline): MGHDK, SYGVNS. The CDR3 DNA follows: TGTGCCAGCACCCCGGGACAGGGGGCTCAGAGCCCAAATCAGCCCCAGCATTTT. It codes for CASTPGQGAQSPNQPQHF.

The chain employs TRBV6-6 and TRBJ2-7, with a weak D call TRBD2 (6 bases). The CDR3 sequence is 12 residues long. CDR1 is MNHNY, CDR2 SVGAGI, per germline (reference sequence). Trimming left V 9 bases short and J 1 base short, with 10 bases between. The CDR3 nucleotides read TGTGCCAGTAGGACTAATTCCTACGAGCAGTACTTC. Its translation: CASRTNSYEQYF.

The CDR3 nucleotides are TGTGCCAGCACCCCCGACCCGGGGGGTTCACCCCTCCACTTT. It translates to CASTPDPGGSPLHF. The J gene is TRBJ1-6, the V gene TRBV5-4; D is possibly TRBD1 (5 bases). CDR3 length: 14 amino acids. CDR1 SGHNT and CDR2 YYREEE come from the germline V gene (reference sequence). V was pared by 6 bases and J by 9 bases, with 16 bases between.

The rearrangement uses TRBV6-1 and TRBJ2-1; 10 bases are shared with TRBD2. This CDR3 is 15 amino acids long. Germline V gene data show CDR1 as MNHNS and CDR2 as SASEGT. The V gene end was trimmed by 1 base and the J gene end by 8 bases; junction bases not matched to a gene: 5. CDR3 in amino acids: CASSEESGGADEQFF. The CDR3 DNA sequence: TGTGCCAGCAGTGAAGAAAGCGGGGGGGCCGATGAGCAGTTCTTC.

V and J are TRBV19 and TRBJ1-3, with a tentative D call TRBD1 (5 bases). Trimming took 5 bases from V and 2 from J, leaving 13 bases between them. CDR3 length: 15 residues. The germline V gene has CDR1 LNHDA and CDR2 SQIVND (reference sequence). In nucleotides, the CDR3 is TGTGCCAGTAGTGTGAGGGGACTGGCTGGAAACACCATATATTTT. Translating it yields CASSVRGLAGNTIYF.

This chain joins TRBV3-1 (or the pseudogene TRBV3-2) and TRBJ2-5; 7 bases line up with TRBD2. Germline lookup yields CDR1 LGHDT and CDR2 YNNKEL (reference sequence). The junction had 6 bases not matched to a gene; V was cut back by 6 bases and J by 2 bases. The CDR3 is 14 residues long. The CDR3 DNA is TGTGCCAGCAGTCGACTAGCTGAGCAAGAGACCCAGTACTTC. It encodes CASSRLAEQETQYF.

The V gene is TRBV5-1, the J gene TRBJ2-7; 7 positions match TRBD2. Looked up from germline, CDR1 is SGHRS and CDR2 is YFSETQ. The CDR3 has 11 residues. Trimming at V came to 8 bases and at J to 7 bases, leaving 6 bases not matched to a gene. The CDR3: CASGEGFEQYF. CDR3 in DNA: TGCGCCAGTGGGGAGGGGTTTGAGCAGTACTTC.

This clone showed up just once. This sequence joins TRBV6-6 and TRBJ1-6, with no clear D. Germline V gives CDR1 MNHNY, CDR2 SVGAGI (reference sequence). Trimming took off 2 bases at V and 9 bases at J, with 5 bases between the two ends. This CDR3 is built from 12 residues. The CDR3 coding sequence is TGTGCCAGCAGTTACGCGGCTTCACCCCTCCACTTT. The encoded protein is CASSYAASPLHF.

This chain uses TRBV5-1 with TRBJ1-2; 7 bases match TRBD1. This CDR3 has 15 amino acids. J was trimmed by 4 bases and V by 4 bases; bases with no gene match: 10. In germline, CDR1 is SGHRS, CDR2 YFSETQ. CDR3 bases: TGCGCCAGCAGCCGCCGGACAGGAGTACCCTATGGCTACACCTTC. Translating it yields CASSRRTGVPYGYTF.

V gene TRBV19 combines with J gene TRBJ1-3, with 10 bases lining up with TRBD1. V shed 6 bases and J 4 bases; nucleotides not matched to a gene: 15. Germline V gives CDR1 LNHDA, CDR2 SQIVND (reference sequence). The CDR3 loop spans 18 amino acids. CDR3 sequence: CASRYAGTGVVRGNTIYF. CDR3 in DNA: TGTGCCAGTAGATACGCCGGGACAGGGGTCGTGAGAGGAAACACCATATATTTT.

The rearrangement uses TRBV27 and TRBJ1-5; no reliable D call. Per the germline V gene, CDR1 is MNHEY and CDR2 is SMNVEV (reference sequence). CDR3 size: 18 residues. V was cut by 5 bases and J by 0 bases, with 20 bases left in between. In DNA form, the CDR3 reads TGTGCCAGCAGTCCCGTGACACCCGCACCTTATAGCAATCAGCCCCAGCATTTT. Amino acid sequence: CASSPVTPAPYSNQPQHF.

This clone was detected only once. The V call is TRBV9, the J call TRBJ1-2; perhaps TRBD1 as D (6 bases). This CDR3 has 12 residues. Germline loops: CDR1 SGDLS, CDR2 YYNGEE. Trimming left V 0 bases short and J 7 bases short, with 7 bases between. CDR3 sequence reads: CASSVVGGGYTF. The CDR3 region has the DNA TGTGCCAGCAGCGTAGTAGGGGGTGGCTACACCTTC.

V is TRBV19 and J is TRBJ2-2, with D maybe TRBD1 (5 bases). V lost 9 bases, J lost 2 bases, and 13 bases lay in between. Germline V gene lookup returns CDR1 LNHDA and CDR2 SQIVND (reference sequence). This CDR3 is built from 14 residues. CDR3 sequence: CASKDNPNTGELFF. CDR3 nucleotides: TGTGCCAGCAAGGACAATCCTAACACCGGGGAGCTGTTTTTT.

The chain joins TRBV3-1 (or the pseudogene TRBV3-2) to TRBJ1-2; D is unclear. Trimming removed 3 bases from V and 8 bases from J, with 13 bases in between. CDR1 and CDR2 (germline): LGHDT, YNNKEL (reference sequence). The CDR3 runs 13 residues. CDR3 nucleotide sequence: TGTGCCAGCAGCCAGCTCGGGATCGGAGGCTACACCTTC. It is translated as CASSQLGIGGYTF.

The chain has TRBV4-3 and TRBJ1-1; unclear D gene. The germline V and J ends were trimmed by 0 bases and 11 bases, with 13 bases remaining between them. The CDR3 extends over 13 amino acids. Germline CDR1 is LGHNA and CDR2 is YSLEER. DNA for the CDR3: TGCGCCAGCAGCCAAGATCTGGGCCTGATGGCTTTCTTT. Its translation is CASSQDLGLMAFF.